These T cell receptor beta chains were read from a single sample in a study of blood T cells in healthy people across ages. TCRdb itself ran the 5' RACE reads through MiXCR, one entry per CDR3 protein. This table holds about 1,400,000 distinct CDR3 sequences, 42% found once. Sequencing input: blood. The receptors were sampled from a woman aged 18-29 years in good health. Each CDR3 is given with its conserved first and last residue.

j_call | v_call | cdr3_aa
TRBJ1-1 | TRBV20-1 | CSAPWTGGGMNTEAFF
TRBJ2-7 | TRBV6-1 | CASTNYEQYF
TRBJ1-2 | TRBV11-1 | CASSFLLKDGYTF
- | TRBV3-1 | CASGLDRGPHPYEQYF
TRBJ1-1 | TRBV7-8 | CASSLAFGLGAFF
TRBJ1-1 | TRBV20-1 | CSARVTGTGVNTEAFF
TRBJ2-3 | TRBV20-1 | CSARDTSGGWGTQYF
TRBJ2-3 | TRBV25-1 | CASSEFGTPDTQYF
TRBJ1-2 | TRBV5-1 | CASSPDPTGPKGYGYTF
TRBJ1-1 | TRBV20-1 | CSAIRQTEAFF
TRBJ2-7 | TRBV7-9 | CASSLGKGGHYEQYF
TRBJ2-1 | TRBV7-9 | CASSPTDRSYNEQFF
TRBJ2-1 | TRBV2 | CASGGAGSSYNEQFF
TRBJ2-1 | TRBV20-1 | CSAKGASEYGEQFF
TRBJ1-3 | TRBV21-1 | CASSKVIGIGENTIYF
TRBJ2-7 | TRBV10-3 | CAISESSVYEQYF
TRBJ2-1 | TRBV5-1 | CASSLRAGALNEQFF
TRBJ1-2 | TRBV4-1 | CASSQVEASYGYTF
TRBJ1-4 | TRBV28 | CASSHSEWYEEKLFF
TRBJ2-5 | TRBV12-5 | CASGQSQETQYF
TRBJ1-2 | TRBV7-9 | CASSEGRYTTTNYGYTF
TRBJ2-3 | TRBV9 | CASSGRVSTDTQYF
TRBJ2-3 | TRBV20-1 | CSATHTSADTQYF
TRBJ2-5 | TRBV7-2 | CASSLGDELKRYF
TRBJ2-7 | TRBV20-1 | CSASGTGGSYEQYF
- | TRBV28 | CASSLTGAAYEQYF
TRBJ2-1 | TRBV3-1 | CASSWTHRSAYNEQFF
TRBJ1-6 | TRBV2 | CASSRTENNSPLHF
TRBJ2-1 | TRBV7-6 | CASSLRDDEQFF
TRBJ2-7 | TRBV6-5 | CASSYSGRGGAYEQYF
TRBJ2-3 | TRBV2 | CASKPPRSSTDTQYF
TRBJ1-2 | TRBV12-3/TRBV12-4 | CASSFSDSGYTF
TRBJ2-1 | TRBV7-2 | CASSSVSSSYNEQFF
TRBJ2-7 | TRBV7-9 | CASRAPRSYEQYF
TRBJ2-5 | TRBV19 | CASSMWEGKGETQYF
TRBJ1-2 | TRBV12-3/TRBV12-4 | CASGSTGRGYGYTF
TRBJ1-1 | TRBV10-3 | CAISESIGQRGPEAFF
TRBJ2-7 | TRBV29-1 | CSVRGEVSSYEQYF
TRBJ1-6 | TRBV11-2 | CASRPGRGEGHGSPLHF
TRBJ2-7 | TRBV10-3 | CATKEGTGGYEQYF
TRBJ1-4 | TRBV25-1 | CASSAGTEKLFF
TRBJ2-1 | TRBV5-1 | CASSFTSGLQFF
TRBJ2-1 | TRBV7-9 | CASSLGGLDNEQFF
TRBJ2-1 | TRBV7-2 | CASRVAGGPNEQFF
TRBJ1-2 | TRBV29-1 | CSGEVTYGYTF
TRBJ2-7 | TRBV6-5 | CASSFLTSVAEQYF
- | TRBV9 | CASSVSWTGFYEQYF
TRBJ1-2 | TRBV25-1 | CASRGPGQGKKANYGYTF
TRBJ1-1 | TRBV15 | CATSRDPLRGTEAFF
TRBJ2-5 | TRBV6-6 | CASWRQGRETQYF
TRBJ1-2 | TRBV4-1 | CASSQGDTVYGYTF
TRBJ1-6 | TRBV5-1 | CASSYGTSDISYNSPLHF
TRBJ2-5 | TRBV5-1 | CASSLTVRSGQETQYF
TRBJ1-1 | TRBV25-1 | CASSELLAVDTEAFF
TRBJ1-1 | TRBV19 | CASSIGRAGGLGAFF
TRBJ2-6 | TRBV6-5 | CASSYSGVVRSGANVLTF
TRBJ2-1 | TRBV6-5 | CAGTNKGEQFF
TRBJ1-5 | TRBV12-3/TRBV12-4 | CASSLGSGPQHF
TRBJ2-5 | TRBV20-1 | CSARQGGAVDETQYF